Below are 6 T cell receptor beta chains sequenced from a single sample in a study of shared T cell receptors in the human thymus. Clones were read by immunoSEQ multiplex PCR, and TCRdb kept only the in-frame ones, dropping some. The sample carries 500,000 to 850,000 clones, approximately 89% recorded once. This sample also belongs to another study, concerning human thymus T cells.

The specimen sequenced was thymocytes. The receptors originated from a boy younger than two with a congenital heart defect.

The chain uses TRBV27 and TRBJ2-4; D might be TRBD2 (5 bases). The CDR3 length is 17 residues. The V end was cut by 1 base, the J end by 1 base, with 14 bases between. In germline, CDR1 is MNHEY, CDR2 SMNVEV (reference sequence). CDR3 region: CASSLFSGSTAKNIQYF. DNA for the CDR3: TGTGCCAGCAGTTTATTTTCGGGGTCCACGGCCAAAAACATTCAGTACTTC.

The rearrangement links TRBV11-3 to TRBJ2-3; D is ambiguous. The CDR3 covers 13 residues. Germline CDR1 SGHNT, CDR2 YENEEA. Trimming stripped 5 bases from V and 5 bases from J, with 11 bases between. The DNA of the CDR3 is TGTGCCAGCAGCCAAGCGTCGGGAGATACGCAGTATTTT. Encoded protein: CASSQASGDTQYF.

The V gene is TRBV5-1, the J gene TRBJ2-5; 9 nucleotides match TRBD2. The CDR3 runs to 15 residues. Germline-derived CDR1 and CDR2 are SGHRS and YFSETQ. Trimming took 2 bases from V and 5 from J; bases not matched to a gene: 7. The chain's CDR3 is CASSFGGGAGETQYF. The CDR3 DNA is TGCGCCAGCAGCTTCGGCGGGGGGGCCGGGGAGACCCAGTACTTC.

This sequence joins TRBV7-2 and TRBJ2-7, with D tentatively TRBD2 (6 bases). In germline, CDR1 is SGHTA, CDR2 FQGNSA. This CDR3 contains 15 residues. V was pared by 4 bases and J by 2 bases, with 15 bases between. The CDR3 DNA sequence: TGTGCCAGCAGCTCCCAGGGACTTCATACCTACGAGCAGTACTTC. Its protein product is CASSSQGLHTYEQYF.

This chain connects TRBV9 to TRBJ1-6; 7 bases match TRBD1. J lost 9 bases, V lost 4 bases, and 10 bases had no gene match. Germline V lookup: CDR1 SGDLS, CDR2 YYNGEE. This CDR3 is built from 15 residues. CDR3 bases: TGTGCCAGCAGCCCAACGACAGGGCCGCGTTCACCCCTCCACTTT. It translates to CASSPTTGPRSPLHF.

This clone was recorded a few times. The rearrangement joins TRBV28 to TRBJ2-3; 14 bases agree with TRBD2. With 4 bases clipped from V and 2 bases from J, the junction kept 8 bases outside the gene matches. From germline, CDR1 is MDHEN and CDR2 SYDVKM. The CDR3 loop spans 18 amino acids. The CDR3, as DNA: TGTGCCAGCAGTTCAACCCGACTAGCGGGAGGGCCCACAGATACGCAGTATTTT. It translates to CASSSTRLAGGPTDTQYF.